This is a list of T cell receptor beta chains from one sample in a study of monozygotic twins with inflammatory bowel disease. TCRdb reworked the 5' RACE reads into one entry per CDR3 protein, no DNA. This sample contains about 450,000 distinct CDR3 sequences. The sample was blood. These receptors all stem from a human donor with ulcerative colitis or Crohn's disease, or a healthy co-twin of an affected twin (not recorded which). Each CDR3 is given with its conserved first and last residue.

J	V	CDR3
TRBJ1-1	TRBV28	CASRYPDTEAFF
TRBJ2-2	TRBV9	CASSPGRQSVTGELFF
TRBJ2-1	TRBV2	CASSAGLPDNEQFF
TRBJ2-7	TRBV19	CASSRQREGYEQYF
TRBJ2-7	TRBV28	CATSVGASSYEQYF
TRBJ2-7	TRBV11-2	CASSPNRGLDEQYF
TRBJ2-7	TRBV5-1	CASSYDWLNYEQYF
TRBJ1-1	TRBV18	CASSSQGWTEAFF
TRBJ1-2	TRBV12-3/TRBV12-4	CASINQGHYGYTF
TRBJ1-1	TRBV6-5	CASSYADRGPMNTEAFF
TRBJ2-2	TRBV5-4	CASSPGLAGLANTGELFF
TRBJ2-7	TRBV6-5	CASSVEGGGEQYF
TRBJ2-7	TRBV5-1	CASSHPGLPYEQYF
TRBJ2-3	TRBV10-3	CAISESLAGAADTQYF
TRBJ1-2	TRBV29-1	CSVEATPYFYGYTF
TRBJ2-7	TRBV7-2	CASSLEGTVSTYEQYF
TRBJ2-7	TRBV20-1	CSARGGRTSYEQYF
TRBJ2-1	TRBV16	CASRQSGPSPDLYNEQFF
TRBJ2-2	TRBV5-1	CASSEGLWTGELFF
TRBJ1-5	TRBV19	CASSIDGTWGYSNQPQHF
TRBJ1-1	TRBV12-3/TRBV12-4	CASSLSQEAFF
TRBJ1-6	TRBV9	CASSVGRTGNSPLHF
TRBJ1-1	TRBV6-2/TRBV6-3	CASSYRDRRAFF
TRBJ1-5	TRBV7-2	CASSYHREGQPQHF
TRBJ1-5	TRBV30	CAFAGVNQPQHF
TRBJ2-7	TRBV3-1	CASSQGFPTTSYEQYF
TRBJ1-3	TRBV18	CASSPVQGGTDTIYF
TRBJ2-6	TRBV6-5	CASSYLRMRSSGANVLTF
TRBJ1-5	TRBV20-1	CSARDRDFNQPQHF
TRBJ2-3	TRBV3-1	CASSQDAGHTDTQYF
TRBJ1-4	TRBV7-6	CASSLGSRTGPEKLFF
TRBJ2-6	TRBV7-9	CASTEYELAGANVLTF
TRBJ1-2	TRBV5-1	CASSLETSNYGYTF
TRBJ2-7	TRBV20-1	CSATGQYPYEQYF
TRBJ2-3	TRBV6-1	CASQTDGTDTQYF
TRBJ2-2	TRBV5-1	CASTSTGMGTGELFF
TRBJ2-1	TRBV19	CASNPGGDYNEQFF
TRBJ2-4	TRBV28	CASSARDRVNIQYF
TRBJ1-5	TRBV5-1	CASSLGGASGEPQHF
TRBJ2-7	TRBV5-1	CASSLGLARAGEQYF
TRBJ1-2	TRBV30	CAWSAQGMGGYTF
TRBJ1-2	TRBV30	CAWSVDRGHTNYGYTF
TRBJ2-3	TRBV2	CASSEVASDNTDTQYF
TRBJ2-5	TRBV15	CATSREGEETQYF
TRBJ1-5	TRBV24-1	CATSDGRGGSNQPQHF
TRBJ1-5	TRBV19	CASSIVGGSNQPQHF
TRBJ2-1	TRBV20-1	CSASQGLAGSNEQFF
TRBJ2-2	TRBV6-5	CASSSTVGPGELFF
TRBJ2-3	TRBV24-1	CATSDLTGSTDTQYF
TRBJ2-3	TRBV2	CASRPGQPRTDTQYF